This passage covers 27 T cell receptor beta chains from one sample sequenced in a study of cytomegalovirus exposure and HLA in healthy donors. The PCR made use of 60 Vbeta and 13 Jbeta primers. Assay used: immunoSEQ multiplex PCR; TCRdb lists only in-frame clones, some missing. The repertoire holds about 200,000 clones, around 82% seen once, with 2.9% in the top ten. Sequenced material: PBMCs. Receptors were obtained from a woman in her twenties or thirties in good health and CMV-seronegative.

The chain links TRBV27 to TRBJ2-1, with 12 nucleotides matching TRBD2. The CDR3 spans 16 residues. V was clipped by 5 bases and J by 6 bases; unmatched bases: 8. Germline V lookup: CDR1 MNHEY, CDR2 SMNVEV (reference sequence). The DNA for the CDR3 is TGTGCCAGCAGTCCCCGCCTAGCGGGGGGGGTCAATGAGCAGTTCTTC. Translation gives CASSPRLAGGVNEQFF.

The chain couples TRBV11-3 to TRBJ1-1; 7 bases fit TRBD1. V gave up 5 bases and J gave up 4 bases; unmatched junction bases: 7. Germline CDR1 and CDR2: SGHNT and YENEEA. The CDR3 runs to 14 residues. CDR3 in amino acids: CASSQGGVSTEAFF. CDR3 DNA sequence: TGTGCCAGCAGCCAGGGGGGAGTGAGCACTGAAGCTTTCTTT.

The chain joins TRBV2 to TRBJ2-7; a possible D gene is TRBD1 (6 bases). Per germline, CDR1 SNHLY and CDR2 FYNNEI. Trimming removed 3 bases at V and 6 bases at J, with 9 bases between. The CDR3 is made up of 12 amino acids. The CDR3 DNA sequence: TGTGCCAGCAGTGAGAACAGGGTCGAGCAGTACTTC. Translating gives CASSENRVEQYF.

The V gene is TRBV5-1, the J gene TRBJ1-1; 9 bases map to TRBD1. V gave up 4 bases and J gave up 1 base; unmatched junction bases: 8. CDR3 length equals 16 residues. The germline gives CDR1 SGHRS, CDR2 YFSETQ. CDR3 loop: CASSQGTGRWNTEAFF. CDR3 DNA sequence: TGCGCCAGCAGCCAAGGGACAGGGAGGTGGAACACTGAAGCTTTCTTT.

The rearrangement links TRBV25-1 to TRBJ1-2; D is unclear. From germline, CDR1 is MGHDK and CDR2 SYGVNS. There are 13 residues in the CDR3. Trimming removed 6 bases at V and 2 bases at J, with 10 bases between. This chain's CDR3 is CASRRNENYGYTF. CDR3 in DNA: TGTGCCAGCAGGCGGAACGAAAACTATGGCTACACCTTC.

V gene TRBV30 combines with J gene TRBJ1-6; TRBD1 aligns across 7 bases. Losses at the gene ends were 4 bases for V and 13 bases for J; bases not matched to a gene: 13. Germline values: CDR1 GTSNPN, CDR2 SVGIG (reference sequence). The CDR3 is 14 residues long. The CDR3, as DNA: TGTGCCTGGACGAGATGGGACAGTCTTTCGCCCCTCCACTTT. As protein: CAWTRWDSLSPLHF.

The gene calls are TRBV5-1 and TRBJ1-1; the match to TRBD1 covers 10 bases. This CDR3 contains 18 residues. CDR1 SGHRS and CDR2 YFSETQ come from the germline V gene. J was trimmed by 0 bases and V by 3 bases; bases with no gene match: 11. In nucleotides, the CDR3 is TGCGCCAGCAGCTCAAGACAGGGGGCCGTTTGGATGAACACTGAAGCTTTCTTT. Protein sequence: CASSSRQGAVWMNTEAFF. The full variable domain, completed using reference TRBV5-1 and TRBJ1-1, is KAGVTQTPRYLIKTRGQQVTLSCSPISGHRSVSWYQQTPGQGLQFLFEYFSETQRNKGNFPGRFSGRQFSNSRSEMNVSTLELGDSALYLCASSSRQGAVWMNTEAFFGQGTRLTVV.

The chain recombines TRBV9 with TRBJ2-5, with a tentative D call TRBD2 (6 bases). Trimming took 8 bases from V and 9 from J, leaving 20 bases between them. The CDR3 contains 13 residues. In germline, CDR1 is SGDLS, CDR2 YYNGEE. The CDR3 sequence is CARSPGLVAAQYF. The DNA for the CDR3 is TGTGCCAGGTCCCCAGGGCTAGTAGCGGCCCAGTACTTC.

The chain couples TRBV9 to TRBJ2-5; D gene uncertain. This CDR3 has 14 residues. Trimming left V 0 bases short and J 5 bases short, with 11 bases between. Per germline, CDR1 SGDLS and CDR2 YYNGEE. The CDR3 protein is CASSVGAGGETQYF. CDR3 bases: TGTGCCAGCAGCGTAGGGGCAGGTGGCGAGACCCAGTACTTC.

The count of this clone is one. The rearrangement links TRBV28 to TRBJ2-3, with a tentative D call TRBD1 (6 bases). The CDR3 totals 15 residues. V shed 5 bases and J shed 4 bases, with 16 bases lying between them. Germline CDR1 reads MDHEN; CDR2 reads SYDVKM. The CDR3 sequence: CASSPLTGLADTQYF. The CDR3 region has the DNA TGTGCCAGCAGTCCGTTAACAGGGTTGGCAGATACGCAGTATTTT.

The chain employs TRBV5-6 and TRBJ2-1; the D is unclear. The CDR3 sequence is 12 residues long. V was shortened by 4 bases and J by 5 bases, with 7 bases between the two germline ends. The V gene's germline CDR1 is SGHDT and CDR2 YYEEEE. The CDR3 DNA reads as TGTGCCAGCAGCCCACAAGACAATGAGCAGTTCTTC. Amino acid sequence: CASSPQDNEQFF.

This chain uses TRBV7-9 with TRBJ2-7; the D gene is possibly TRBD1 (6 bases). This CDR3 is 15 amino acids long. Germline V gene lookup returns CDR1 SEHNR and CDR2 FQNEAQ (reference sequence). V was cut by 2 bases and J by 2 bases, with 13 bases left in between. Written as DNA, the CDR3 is TGTGCCAGCAGCTTACTTATCACAGGGACCTACGAGCAGTACTTC. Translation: CASSLLITGTYEQYF.

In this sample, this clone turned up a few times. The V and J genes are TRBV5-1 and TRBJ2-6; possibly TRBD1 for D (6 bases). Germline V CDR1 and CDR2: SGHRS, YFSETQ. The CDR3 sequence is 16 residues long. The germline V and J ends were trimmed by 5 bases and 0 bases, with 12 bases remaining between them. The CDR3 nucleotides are TGCGCCAGCAGAGAAACAGGGAACTCTGGGGCCAACGTCCTGACTTTC. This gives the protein CASRETGNSGANVLTF.

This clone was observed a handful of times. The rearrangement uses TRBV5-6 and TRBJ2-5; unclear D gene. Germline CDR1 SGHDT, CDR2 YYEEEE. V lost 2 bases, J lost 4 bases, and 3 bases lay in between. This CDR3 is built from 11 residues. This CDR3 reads CASSFRETQYF. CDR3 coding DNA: TGTGCCAGCAGCTTTAGAGAGACCCAGTACTTC.

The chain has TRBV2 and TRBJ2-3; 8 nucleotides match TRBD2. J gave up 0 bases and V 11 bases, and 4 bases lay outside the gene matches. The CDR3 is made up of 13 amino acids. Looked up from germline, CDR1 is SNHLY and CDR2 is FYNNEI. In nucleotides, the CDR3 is TGTGCCCGGGGGGGGGCTAGCACAGATACGCAGTATTTT. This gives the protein CARGGASTDTQYF.

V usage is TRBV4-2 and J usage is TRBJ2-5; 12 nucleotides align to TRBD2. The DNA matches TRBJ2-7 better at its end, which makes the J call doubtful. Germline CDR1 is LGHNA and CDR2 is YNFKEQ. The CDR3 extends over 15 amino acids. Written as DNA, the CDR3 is TGTGCCAGCAGCCAGGGACTAGCGGGTCTCGACGAGCAGTACTTC. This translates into CASSQGLAGLDEQYF.

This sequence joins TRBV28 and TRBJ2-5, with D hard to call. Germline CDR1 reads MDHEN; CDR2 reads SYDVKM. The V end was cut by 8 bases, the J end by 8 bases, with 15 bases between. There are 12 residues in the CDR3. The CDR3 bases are TGTGCCAGCCATGGAGCGCCGGAAACCCAGTACTTC. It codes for CASHGAPETQYF.

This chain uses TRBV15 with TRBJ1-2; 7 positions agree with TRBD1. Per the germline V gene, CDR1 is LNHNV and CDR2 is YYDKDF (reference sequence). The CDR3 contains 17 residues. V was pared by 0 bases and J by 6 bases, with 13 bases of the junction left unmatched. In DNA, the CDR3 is TGTGCCACCAGCAGAGATTTTAGGCAGGGGGGTGTGGATGGCTACACCTTC. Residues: CATSRDFRQGGVDGYTF. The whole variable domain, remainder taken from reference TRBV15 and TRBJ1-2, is DAMVIQNPRYQVTQFGKPVTLSCSQTLNHNVMYWYQQKSSQAPKLLFHYYDKDFNNEADTPDNFQSRRPNTSFCFLDIRSPGLGDTAMYLCATSRDFRQGGVDGYTFGSGTRLTVV.

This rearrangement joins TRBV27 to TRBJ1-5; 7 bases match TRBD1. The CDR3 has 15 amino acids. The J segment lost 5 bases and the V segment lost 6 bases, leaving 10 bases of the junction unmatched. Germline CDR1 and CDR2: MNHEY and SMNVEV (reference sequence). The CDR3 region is CASRPTTGSDQPQHF. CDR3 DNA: TGTGCCAGCAGACCGACGACAGGGAGCGATCAGCCCCAGCATTTT.

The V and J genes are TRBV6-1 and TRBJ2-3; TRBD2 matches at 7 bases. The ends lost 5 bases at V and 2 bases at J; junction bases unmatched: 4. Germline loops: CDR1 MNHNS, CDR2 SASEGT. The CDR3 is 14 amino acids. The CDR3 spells CASSTSGNTDTQYF. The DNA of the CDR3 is TGTGCCAGCAGTACGAGCGGGAACACAGATACGCAGTATTTT.

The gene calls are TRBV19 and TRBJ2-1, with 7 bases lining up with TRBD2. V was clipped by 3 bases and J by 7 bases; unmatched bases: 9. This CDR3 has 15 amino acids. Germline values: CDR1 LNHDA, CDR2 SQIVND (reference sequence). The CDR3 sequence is CASSIFAGARNEQFF. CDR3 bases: TGTGCCAGTAGTATTTTTGCGGGAGCGAGGAATGAGCAGTTCTTC.

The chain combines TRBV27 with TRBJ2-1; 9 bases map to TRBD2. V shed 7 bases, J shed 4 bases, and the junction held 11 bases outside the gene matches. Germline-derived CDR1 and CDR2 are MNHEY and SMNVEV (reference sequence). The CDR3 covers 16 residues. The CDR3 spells CASILRAGGRYNEQFF. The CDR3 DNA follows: TGTGCCAGCATCCTTAGGGCGGGGGGGCGATACAATGAGCAGTTCTTC.

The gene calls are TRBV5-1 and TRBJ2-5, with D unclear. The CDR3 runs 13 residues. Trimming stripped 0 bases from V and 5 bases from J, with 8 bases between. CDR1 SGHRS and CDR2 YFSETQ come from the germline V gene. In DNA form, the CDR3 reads TGCGCCAGCAGCTTGGAGAGCGCCGAGACCCAGTACTTC. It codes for CASSLESAETQYF.

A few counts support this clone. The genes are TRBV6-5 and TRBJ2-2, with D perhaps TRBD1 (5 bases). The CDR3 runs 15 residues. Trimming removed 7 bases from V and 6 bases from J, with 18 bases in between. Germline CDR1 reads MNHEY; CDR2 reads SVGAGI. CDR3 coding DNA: TGTGCCAGCACCGCTCAATTGGAAGGGGCCGGGGAGCTGTTTTTT. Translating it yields CASTAQLEGAGELFF.

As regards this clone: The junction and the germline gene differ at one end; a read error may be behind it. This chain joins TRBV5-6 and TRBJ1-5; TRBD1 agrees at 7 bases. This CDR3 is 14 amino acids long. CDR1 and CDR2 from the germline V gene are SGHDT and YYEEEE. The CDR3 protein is CASSLGDSIQPQHF. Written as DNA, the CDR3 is TGTGCCAGCAGCTTGGGGGACAGCATTCAGCCCCAGCATTTT.

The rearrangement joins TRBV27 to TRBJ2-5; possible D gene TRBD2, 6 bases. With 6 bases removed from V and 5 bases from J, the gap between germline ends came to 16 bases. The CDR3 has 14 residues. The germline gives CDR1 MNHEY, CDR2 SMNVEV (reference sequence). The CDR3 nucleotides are TGTGCCAGCAGCTTTGGGGGGTTTTTGGAGACCCAGTACTTC. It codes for CASSFGGFLETQYF.

DNA of the CDR3: TGTGCCAGCAGTTCGGGCGGGTTGGAGACCCAGTACTTC. Protein product: CASSSGGLETQYF. The rearrangement links TRBV7-9 to TRBJ2-5, with a tentative D call TRBD2 (5 bases). This CDR3 contains 13 residues. In germline, CDR1 is SEHNR, CDR2 FQNEAQ (reference sequence). V was pared by 6 bases and J by 5 bases, with 13 bases between.